The rows below give T cell receptor beta chains drawn from one sample of a study of blood T cell repertoires in COVID-19. The table came from immunoSEQ multiplex PCR; TCRdb's copy has only in-frame clones and leaves some out. The table shows 75,000 to 100,000 clones, with 87% occurring only once. Sequences were obtained from peripheral blood. The receptor source for this set is a human donor in a cohort sampled during active COVID-19. The CDR3 runs from the conserved cysteine through the conserved F or W. The D gene is left open where the match is weak. Clone sizes are given selectively: once, few, many, or a class where the clone is expanded.

v_gene	d_gene	abundance	j_gene	CDR3nt	CDR3aa
TRBV5-1	NA	NA	TRBJ1-4	TGCGCCAGCAGCTTGTCACAGAAAACAACTAATGAAAAACTGTTTTTT	CASSLSQKTTNEKLFF
TRBV29-1	TRBD1	NA	TRBJ1-3	TGCAGCGCCTCCCGGGACAGGGCTGGAAACACCATATATTTT	CSASRDRAGNTIYF
TRBV7-7	NA	once	TRBJ2-2	TGTGCTAGCAGCCCGACGACAGTGAACACCGGGGAGCTGTTTTTT	CASSPTTVNTGELFF
TRBV7-6	NA	NA	TRBJ2-7	TGTGCCAGCAGCTTAGCGGAGGGGTCTGGCTACGAGCAGTACTTC	CASSLAEGSGYEQYF
TRBV29-1	TRBD2	NA	TRBJ2-7	TGCAGCGTTGCCGCTACCGCTAGCGGGAGGCCAATCCGCGGGCACGAGCAGTACTTC	CSVAATASGRPIRGHEQYF
TRBV19	NA	NA	TRBJ1-2	TGTGCCAGTAGTCATGGGACACCCAACTATGGCTACACCTTC	CASSHGTPNYGYTF
TRBV30	NA	NA	TRBJ1-1	TGTGCCTGGAGCGGGGGGACGAGGACTGAAGCTTTCTTT	CAWSGGTRTEAFF
TRBV27	NA	NA	TRBJ1-1	TGTGCCAGCAGTGGCAGACACATGAACACTGAAGCTTTCTTT	CASSGRHMNTEAFF
TRBV6-2/TRBV6-3	TRBD1	NA	TRBJ1-2	TGTGCCAGCAGTTACCCAGGGGGTGTTGGCTACACCTTC	CASSYPGGVGYTF
TRBV3-1/TRBV3-2	NA	NA	TRBJ1-1	TGTGCCAGCAGCCCCGGACCCCTCCTAGGGGGGAACACTGAAGCTTTCTTT	CASSPGPLLGGNTEAFF
TRBV3-1/TRBV3-2	TRBD1	once	TRBJ2-7	TGTGCCAGCAGCCAAGTTTCAGGGGGCGAGCAGTACTTC	CASSQVSGGEQYF
TRBV6-5	NA	NA	TRBJ2-5	TGTGCCAGCAGTTACATTGGAGTAGGTCCAGAGACCCAGTACTTC	CASSYIGVGPETQYF
TRBV4-3	TRBD1	few	TRBJ1-4	TGCGCCAGCAGCGAGACAGGGGCAACTAATGAAAAACTGTTTTTT	CASSETGATNEKLFF
TRBV7-2	NA	NA	TRBJ1-4	TGTGCCAGCAGACTCGGGGGGGGCACAGCTAATGAAAAACTGTTTTTT	CASRLGGGTANEKLFF
TRBV28	TRBD2	NA	TRBJ2-7	TGTGCCAGCACCCTAGCGGGGACTAGCGGATCCTACGAGCAGTACTTC	CASTLAGTSGSYEQYF
TRBV5-4	TRBD2	NA	TRBJ2-7	TGTGCCAGCAGCCCGAACGCGGGAGCGAATTCCTACGAGCAGTACTTC	CASSPNAGANSYEQYF
TRBV19	TRBD2	NA	TRBJ2-7	TGTGCCAGTAGTCGGGGGACTAGCGGGAGGGAGCAGTACTTC	CASSRGTSGREQYF
TRBV4-2	TRBD1	once	TRBJ2-5	TGTGCCAGCAGCCATGACCCTGGGAGACAGGGGGAGACCCAGTACTTC	CASSHDPGRQGETQYF
TRBV11-1	TRBD1	NA	TRBJ1-1	TGTGCCAGCAGCTCGCAGACAGGGGGTGGCACTGAAGCTTTCTTT	CASSSQTGGGTEAFF
TRBV6-5	NA	once	TRBJ2-7	TGTGCCAGCATCAACCTCGGCTCCTACGAGCAGTACTTC	CASINLGSYEQYF
TRBV28	NA	NA	TRBJ1-4	TGTGCCAGCAGCCCGAGTACAGGGTCTAGTGAAAAACTGTTTTTT	CASSPSTGSSEKLFF
TRBV21-1	NA	NA	TRBJ2-1	TGTGCCAGCAGCAAAGCGCTAATAGGACTAGCGGGGGCCCCGTCCTACAATGAGCAGTTCTTC	CASSKALIGLAGAPSYNEQFF
TRBV4-3	TRBD2	NA	TRBJ2-1	TGCGCCAGCAGCCCGACCGGACTAGGGGACGTTGGCAATGAGCAGTTCTTC	CASSPTGLGDVGNEQFF
TRBV6-2/TRBV6-3	TRBD1	NA	TRBJ1-2	TGTGCCAGCAGTTCTCTGGACAGGGGAAACTATGGCTACACCTTC	CASSSLDRGNYGYTF
TRBV2	NA	NA	TRBJ1-5	TGTGCCAGCAGTGAAGCCTATAGCAATCAGCCCCAGCATTTT	CASSEAYSNQPQHF
TRBV4-1	NA	once	TRBJ2-3	TGCGCCAGCAGCCAAGTTGTGGGCCCGCAGTATTTT	CASSQVVGPQYF
TRBV18	TRBD1	NA	TRBJ1-1	TGTGCCAGCTCACCCGGACAGGGGAACACTGAAGCTTTCTTT	CASSPGQGNTEAFF
TRBV29-1	NA	NA	TRBJ2-7	TGCAGCGCCGAGCGGCAGGGGACGTACGAGCAGTACTTC	CSAERQGTYEQYF
TRBV11-3	TRBD1	NA	TRBJ2-7	TGTGCCAGCAGCCTCGGACAGGGGGACGCCGAGCAGTACTTC	CASSLGQGDAEQYF
TRBV25-1	TRBD2	once	TRBJ2-7	TGTGCCAGCAGTAACCTAGCGGCCTCCTACGAGCAGTACTTC	CASSNLAASYEQYF
TRBV6-2/TRBV6-3	TRBD2	NA	TRBJ2-3	TGTGCCAGCAGTTATCCGACAGCGGGGGTGGCAGATACGCAGTATTTT	CASSYPTAGVADTQYF
TRBV4-2	NA	NA	TRBJ1-2	TGTGCCAGCAGCCAAGAGTGGGCACCAAAGTACTATGGCTACACCTTC	CASSQEWAPKYYGYTF
TRBV20-1	NA	NA	TRBJ2-1	TGCAGTGCTAGTCAGCTCAGGAACAATGAGCAGTTCTTC	CSASQLRNNEQFF
TRBV3-1/TRBV3-2	NA	once	TRBJ1-1	TGTGCCAGCAGCCAAGATCGGGGGGACCCGAACACTGAAGCTTTCTTT	CASSQDRGDPNTEAFF
TRBV5-1	NA	few	TRBJ1-2	TGCGCCAGCAGCGAGGATGGTGGCTACACCTTC	CASSEDGGYTF
TRBV30	TRBD1	NA	TRBJ2-7	TGTGCCTGGTCACAGGGGTTTGGGAACGAGCAGTACTTC	CAWSQGFGNEQYF
TRBV19	NA	NA	TRBJ2-1	TGTGCCTCGAGGGGGGGGGATGAGCAGTTCTTC	CASRGGDEQFF
TRBV5-4	TRBD1	NA	TRBJ2-6	TGTGCCAGCAGCAAGGCCGGGACAGGGGGCTTTGGGGCCAACGTCCTGACTTTC	CASSKAGTGGFGANVLTF
TRBV10-1	TRBD1	NA	TRBJ2-7	TGCGCCAGCAGTGTAGGACAGGGGATCTACGAGCAGTACTTC	CASSVGQGIYEQYF
TRBV19	NA	NA	TRBJ2-3	TGTGCCAGTAGTATAGGAATAGCGGCTAGCACAGATACGCAGTATTTT	CASSIGIAASTDTQYF
TRBV19	NA	NA	TRBJ1-5	TGTGCCAGTACCTTCCTGGGGGGGGATCAGCCCCAGCATTTT	CASTFLGGDQPQHF
TRBV9	NA	once	TRBJ1-2	TGTGCCAGCAGCGCCTCCGGGGGTAATAACTATGGCTACACCTTC	CASSASGGNNYGYTF
TRBV2	TRBD1	NA	TRBJ1-5	TGTGCCAGCATCCTCGACAGGGTTGGCAATCAGCCCCAGCATTTT	CASILDRVGNQPQHF
TRBV6-5	NA	NA	TRBJ1-5	TGTGCCAGCAGAGACCGGGACACCAATCAGCCCCAGCATTTT	CASRDRDTNQPQHF
TRBV12-3/TRBV12-4	NA	NA	TRBJ1-2	TGTGCCAGCAGACCCGCCGGGGTAGGTGGCTACACCTTC	CASRPAGVGGYTF
TRBV7-2	NA	NA	TRBJ1-1	TGTGCCAGCAGCTTACACGGAGGTACAAGCACTGAAGCTTTCTTT	CASSLHGGTSTEAFF
TRBV25-1	NA	NA	TRBJ1-5	TGTGCCAGCGCACAGACAGGATTCAATCAGCCCCAGCATTTT	CASAQTGFNQPQHF
TRBV19	TRBD1	NA	TRBJ1-2	TGTGCCAGTAGTATAGTGGACAGGGGTGGTGGCTACACCTTC	CASSIVDRGGGYTF
TRBV4-1	NA	NA	TRBJ1-2	TGCGCCAGCAGCCAAGATCGGGGGATTCTGGGCTACACCTTC	CASSQDRGILGYTF
TRBV12-5	TRBD1	NA	TRBJ1-5	TGTGCTAGTGGTTTGGTATCGGGACAGGGGGCCAGAAGCAATCAGCCCCAGCATTTT	CASGLVSGQGARSNQPQHF
TRBV7-2	TRBD1	NA	TRBJ1-4	TGTGCCAGCAGCTTTCTGGGACAGAGTAATGAAAAACTGTTTTTT	CASSFLGQSNEKLFF
TRBV7-9	TRBD1	NA	TRBJ1-1	TGTGCCAGCAGCTTAGGTCGGACAGGAAACACTGAAGCTTTCTTT	CASSLGRTGNTEAFF
TRBV29-1	TRBD2	NA	TRBJ2-1	TGCAGCGTACCAATGGGACTAGCGGGCCGCTCCTACAATGAGCAGTTCTTC	CSVPMGLAGRSYNEQFF
TRBV18	TRBD1	NA	TRBJ1-2	TGTGCCAGCTCACCACCCGACCGGGACAGGGACTATGGCTACACCTTC	CASSPPDRDRDYGYTF
TRBV6-5	TRBD2	NA	TRBJ2-1	TGTGCCAGCAGCCCGGGACTAGGACTCTACAATGAGCAGTTCTTC	CASSPGLGLYNEQFF
TRBV11-2	NA	NA	TRBJ2-3	TGTGCCAGCAGCTTTCGGGCTAGCGCCTCAGATACGCAGTATTTT	CASSFRASASDTQYF
TRBV28	NA	NA	TRBJ2-7	TGTGCCAGCAGACCACGGGAAGGAGGCTACGAGCAGTACTTC	CASRPREGGYEQYF
TRBV28	NA	NA	TRBJ2-2	TGTGCCAGCAGTTTAGGGCTATACACCGGGGAGCTGTTTTTT	CASSLGLYTGELFF
TRBV5-6	TRBD1	NA	TRBJ2-3	TGTGCCAGCAGCTTGTGGACAGGGAGAGATACGCAGTATTTT	CASSLWTGRDTQYF
TRBV5-5	NA	NA	TRBJ2-3	TGTGCCAGCAGCTTCGGGACATCCTCCACAGATACGCAGTATTTT	CASSFGTSSTDTQYF